The source of this TCR beta chain is a study of cytomegalovirus exposure and HLA in healthy donors. Trimming shortened V by 6 bases and J by 6 bases, and 5 bases separated the two germline ends. This CDR3 contains 11 residues. From germline, CDR1 is MNHNY and CDR2 SVGAGI (reference sequence). As for the donors, each was a healthy bone marrow donor. Concerning this clone: As yet, its antigen is unknown.

13 Jbeta primers and 60 Vbeta primers were used for the PCR. The protocol was immunoSEQ multiplex PCR, while the TCRdb copy is restricted to in-frame clones and leaves out a portion. The data hold fewer than 100,000 clones, with about 75% observed a single time. Study-level points and caveats: An observed cluster of highly shared sequence variants was recorded as a likely sequencing artifact. Reports indicate that TCR beta sequences accurately predicted the HLA-A and HLA-B alleles of most subjects. Earlier findings revealed that most TCR beta V segments proved productive either about 87% or about 30% of the time.

This sequence was found in a female donor in good health and CMV-seronegative. This chain connects TRBV6-6 to TRBJ2-2; no clear D gene. Sequenced: PBMCs. This CDR3 reads CASRLAGELFF. CDR3 DNA: TGTGCCAGCAGGTTAGCCGGGGAGCTGTTTTTT.